The clone carrying this T cell receptor beta chain was picked up a small number of times. Its antigen remains unidentified. This entry comes from a study of beta chain features in type 1 diabetes. Points from the study as a whole: The study found moderately but significantly shorter TCRB CDR3s in all four CD4+ subsets of Type 1 diabetes patients.

All of the isolated RNA was reverse transcribed, so expressed TCRB transcripts were sequenced. The table came from immunoSEQ multiplex PCR; TCRdb's copy has only in-frame clones and leaves some out. The sample lists about 400,000 clones, over 9.5% occurring once. V was trimmed by 5 bases and J by 7 bases, leaving 12 bases between them. Germline-derived CDR1 and CDR2 are SGHTA and FQGNSA. The CDR3 covers 13 residues. What was sequenced was naive CD4+ T cells from blood. This rearrangement joins TRBV7-2 to TRBJ1-5, with a possible D match to TRBD1 (5 bases). This clonotype originated in a woman in her late teens or twenties with type 1 diabetes. CDR3 in amino acids: CASSPAGGQPQHF. CDR3 nucleotides: TGTGCCAGCAGCCCCGCCGGGGGGCAGCCCCAGCATTTT.